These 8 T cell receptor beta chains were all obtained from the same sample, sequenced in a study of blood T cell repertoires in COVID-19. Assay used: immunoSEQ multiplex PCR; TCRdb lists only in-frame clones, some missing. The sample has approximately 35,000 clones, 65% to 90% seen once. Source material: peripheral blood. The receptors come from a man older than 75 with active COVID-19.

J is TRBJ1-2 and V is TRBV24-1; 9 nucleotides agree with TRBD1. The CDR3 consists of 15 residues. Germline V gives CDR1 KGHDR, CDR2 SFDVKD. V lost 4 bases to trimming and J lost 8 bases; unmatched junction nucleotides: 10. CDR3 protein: CATSDSLTGGGGYTF. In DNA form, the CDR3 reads TGTGCCACCAGTGACTCCCTCACAGGGGGCGGGGGCTACACCTTC.

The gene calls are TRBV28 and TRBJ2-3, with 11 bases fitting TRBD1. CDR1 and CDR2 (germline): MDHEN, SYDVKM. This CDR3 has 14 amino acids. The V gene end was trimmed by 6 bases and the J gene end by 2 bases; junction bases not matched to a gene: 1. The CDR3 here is CASRGQGATDTQYF. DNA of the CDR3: TGTGCCAGCAGAGGACAGGGGGCCACAGATACGCAGTATTTT. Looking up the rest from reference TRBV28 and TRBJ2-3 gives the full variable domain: DVKVTQSSRYLVKRTGEKVFLECVQDMDHENMFWYRQDPGLGLRLIYFSYDVKMKEKGDIPEGYSVSREKKERFSLILESASTNQTSMYLCASRGQGATDTQYFGPGTRLTVL.

CDR3: CASSSDGGNTQYF. The CDR3 coding sequence is TGCGCCAGCAGCTCGGACGGGGGGAATACGCAGTATTTT. The chain couples TRBV5-1 to TRBJ2-3; 7 bases match TRBD2. CDR3 length equals 13 residues. Germline V gives CDR1 SGHRS, CDR2 YFSETQ. The junction had 5 bases not matched to a gene; V was cut back by 3 bases and J by 7 bases.

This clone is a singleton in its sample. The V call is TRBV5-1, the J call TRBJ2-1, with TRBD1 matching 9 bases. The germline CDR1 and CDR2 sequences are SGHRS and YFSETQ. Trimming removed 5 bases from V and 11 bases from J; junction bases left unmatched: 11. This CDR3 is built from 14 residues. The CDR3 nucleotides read TGCGCCAGCAGAAGGGACAGGGAAGGACAGAAGCAGTTCTTC. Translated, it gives CASRRDREGQKQFF. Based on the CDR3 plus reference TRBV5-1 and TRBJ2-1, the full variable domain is KAGVTQTPRYLIKTRGQQVTLSCSPISGHRSVSWYQQTPGQGLQFLFEYFSETQRNKGNFPGRFSGRQFSNSRSEMNVSTLELGDSALYLCASRRDREGQKQFFGPGTRLTVL.

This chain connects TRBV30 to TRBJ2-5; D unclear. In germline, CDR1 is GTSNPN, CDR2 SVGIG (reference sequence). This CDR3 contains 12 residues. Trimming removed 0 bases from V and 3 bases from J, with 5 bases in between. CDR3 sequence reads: CAWSVLKETQYF. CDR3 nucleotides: TGTGCCTGGAGTGTACTAAAAGAGACCCAGTACTTC.

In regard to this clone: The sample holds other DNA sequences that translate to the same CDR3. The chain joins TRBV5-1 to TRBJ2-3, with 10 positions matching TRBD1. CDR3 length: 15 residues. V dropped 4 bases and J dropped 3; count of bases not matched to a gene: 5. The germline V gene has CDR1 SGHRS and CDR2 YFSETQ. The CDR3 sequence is CASSAGQGGTDTQYF. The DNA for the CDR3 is TGCGCCAGCAGCGCCGGACAGGGGGGGACAGATACGCAGTATTTT.

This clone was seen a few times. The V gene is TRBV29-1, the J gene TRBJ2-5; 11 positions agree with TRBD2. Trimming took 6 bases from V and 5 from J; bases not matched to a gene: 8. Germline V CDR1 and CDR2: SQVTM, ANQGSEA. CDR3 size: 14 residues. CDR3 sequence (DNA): TGCAGCGTCAGACTAGCGGGGCGGATTGAGACCCAGTACTTC. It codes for CSVRLAGRIETQYF.

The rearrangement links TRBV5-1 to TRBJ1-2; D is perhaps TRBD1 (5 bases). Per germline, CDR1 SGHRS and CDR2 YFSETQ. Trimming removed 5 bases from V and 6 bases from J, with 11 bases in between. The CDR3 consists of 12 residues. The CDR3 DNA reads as TGCGCCAGCAGACCAGGGATAAATGGCTACACCTTC. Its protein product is CASRPGINGYTF. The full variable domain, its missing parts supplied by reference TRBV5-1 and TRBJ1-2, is KAGVTQTPRYLIKTRGQQVTLSCSPISGHRSVSWYQQTPGQGLQFLFEYFSETQRNKGNFPGRFSGRQFSNSRSEMNVSTLELGDSALYLCASRPGINGYTFGSGTRLTVV.